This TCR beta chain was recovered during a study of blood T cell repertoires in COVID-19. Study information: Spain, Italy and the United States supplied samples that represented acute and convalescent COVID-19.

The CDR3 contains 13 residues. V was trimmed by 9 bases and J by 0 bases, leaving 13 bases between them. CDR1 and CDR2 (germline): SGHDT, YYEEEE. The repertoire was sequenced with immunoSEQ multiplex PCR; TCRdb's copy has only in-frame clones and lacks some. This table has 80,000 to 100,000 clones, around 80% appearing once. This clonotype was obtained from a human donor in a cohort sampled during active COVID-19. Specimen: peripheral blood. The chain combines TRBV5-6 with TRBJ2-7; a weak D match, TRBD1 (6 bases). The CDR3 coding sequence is TGTGCCACTAAGACAGGCTACTCCTACGAGCAGTACTTC. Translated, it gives CATKTGYSYEQYF.